The clone carrying this TCR beta chain was seen many times. Its antigen is unknown. Assay: immunoSEQ multiplex PCR; the TCRdb copy retains only in-frame clones and omits some. In total the sample includes nearly 25,000 clones, none of them seen once. The sample comes from a study of T cells after posttransplantation cyclophosphamide. General observations from the study: Later post-transplant blood repertoires were often dominated by donor CD8+ memory clones. Blood and skin or GI T cell repertoires showed limited TRB overlap.

Sequencing was done on a sample of PBMCs. This sequence originates from a woman aged 45 to 65 in good health, CMV-negative, and a related stem cell transplant donor.

The CDR3 coding sequence is TGTGCCAGCAGCCAAGATCTTCAGGATGGCTACACCTTC. It specifies CASSQDLQDGYTF. The chain recombines TRBV4-2 with TRBJ1-2, with no clear D. CDR1 is LGHNA and CDR2 is YNFKEQ in the germline V gene. This CDR3 spans 13 amino acids. V dropped 0 bases and J dropped 6 bases, with 8 bases sitting between them.